The following is a T cell receptor (beta chain) sequence with its context. Its antigen is as yet unknown. This sample is part of a study of shared clonotypes between healthy human individuals. Study-level results: Since donors were few, the genetic and exposure-history diversity represented was limited.

Here immunoSEQ multiplex PCR was the method, and the copy in TCRdb shows in-frame clones only, minus some. The sample yields hundreds of thousands of clones, roughly three quarters seen once. The ends were cut back, 3 bases at V and 4 bases at J, with 9 bases in the middle. The CDR3 covers 12 residues. CDR1 and CDR2 (germline): GTSNPN, SVGIG (reference sequence). The rearrangement joins TRBV30 to TRBJ1-2; possibly TRBD1 for D (5 bases). Sequencing was performed on PBMCs. The receptor was isolated from a woman in her thirties or forties in good health. Some clones in this sample may be carry-over from other donors' samples. Written as DNA, the CDR3 is TGTGCCTGGAGCAGGGCATCCTATGGCTACACCTTC. Its protein is CAWSRASYGYTF.